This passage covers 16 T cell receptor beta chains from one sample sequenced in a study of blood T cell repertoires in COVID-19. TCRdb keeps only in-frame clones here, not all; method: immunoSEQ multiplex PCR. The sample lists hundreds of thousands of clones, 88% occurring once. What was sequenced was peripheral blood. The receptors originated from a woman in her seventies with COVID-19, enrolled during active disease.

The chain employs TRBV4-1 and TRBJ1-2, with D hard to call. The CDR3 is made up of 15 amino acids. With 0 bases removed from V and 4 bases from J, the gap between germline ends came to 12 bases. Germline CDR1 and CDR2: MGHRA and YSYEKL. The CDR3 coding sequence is TGCGCCAGCAGCCAAGAGGTAACATTCTCCTATGGCTACACCTTC. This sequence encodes CASSQEVTFSYGYTF.

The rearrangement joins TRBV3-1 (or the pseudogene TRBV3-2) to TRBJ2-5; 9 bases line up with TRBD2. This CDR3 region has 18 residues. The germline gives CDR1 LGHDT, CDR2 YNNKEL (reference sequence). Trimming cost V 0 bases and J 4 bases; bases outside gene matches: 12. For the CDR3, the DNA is TGTGCCAGCAGCCAAGAGTCCCGTGGCGGGGGGGCCGGAGAGACCCAGTACTTC. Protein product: CASSQESRGGGAGETQYF.

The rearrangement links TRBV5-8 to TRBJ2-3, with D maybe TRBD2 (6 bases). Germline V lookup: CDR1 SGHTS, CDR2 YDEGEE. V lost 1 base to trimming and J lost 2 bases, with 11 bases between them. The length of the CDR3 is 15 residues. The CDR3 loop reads CASSLTSFDTDTQYF. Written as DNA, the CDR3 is TGTGCCAGCAGCTTGACTAGCTTTGACACAGATACGCAGTATTTT.

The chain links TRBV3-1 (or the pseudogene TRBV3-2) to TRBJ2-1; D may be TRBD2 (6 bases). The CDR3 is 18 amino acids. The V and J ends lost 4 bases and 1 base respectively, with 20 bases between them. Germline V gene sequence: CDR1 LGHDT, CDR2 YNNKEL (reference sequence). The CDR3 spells CASSLPGRRAYSYNEQFF. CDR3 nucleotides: TGTGCCAGCAGCCTCCCGGGACGGAGGGCATATTCCTACAATGAGCAGTTCTTC.

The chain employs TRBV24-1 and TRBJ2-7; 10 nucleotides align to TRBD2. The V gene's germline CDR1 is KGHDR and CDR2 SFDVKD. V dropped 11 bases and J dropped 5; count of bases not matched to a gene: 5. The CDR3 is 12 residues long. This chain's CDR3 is CAIGTSANEQYF. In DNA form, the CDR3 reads TGTGCCATTGGGACTAGCGCCAACGAGCAGTACTTC.

CDR3 coding DNA: TGCGCCAGCAGCCAAGATCCGGATGCCCAGGACGAGCAGTACTTC. This gives the protein CASSQDPDAQDEQYF. The rearrangement joins TRBV4-3 to TRBJ2-7; D is ambiguous. Germline lookup yields CDR1 LGHNA and CDR2 YSLEER. This CDR3 region has 15 residues. V gave up 0 bases and J gave up 5 bases, with 14 bases separating them.

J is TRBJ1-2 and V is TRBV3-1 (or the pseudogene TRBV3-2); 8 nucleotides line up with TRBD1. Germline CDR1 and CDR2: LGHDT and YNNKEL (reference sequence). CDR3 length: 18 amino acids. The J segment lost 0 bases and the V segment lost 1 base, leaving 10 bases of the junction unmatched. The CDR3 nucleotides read TGTGCCAGCAGCCAAGCGGGGACAGGCGAAATGTCTAACTATGGCTACACCTTC. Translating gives CASSQAGTGEMSNYGYTF.

CDR3 loop: CASSPRLANGELFF. The DNA of the CDR3 is TGTGCCAGCAGCCCCCGACTAGCGAACGGGGAGCTGTTTTTT. The chain joins TRBV9 to TRBJ2-2; 8 nucleotides line up with TRBD2. Germline values: CDR1 SGDLS, CDR2 YYNGEE. CDR3 length: 14 residues. V shed 4 bases and J 7 bases; nucleotides not matched to a gene: 6.

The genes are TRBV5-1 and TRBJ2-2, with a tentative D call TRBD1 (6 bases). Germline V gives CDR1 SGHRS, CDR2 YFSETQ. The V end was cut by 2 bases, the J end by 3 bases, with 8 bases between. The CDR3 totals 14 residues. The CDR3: CASSFSGDTGELFF. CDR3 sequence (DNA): TGCGCCAGCAGCTTCTCAGGGGACACCGGGGAGCTGTTTTTT.

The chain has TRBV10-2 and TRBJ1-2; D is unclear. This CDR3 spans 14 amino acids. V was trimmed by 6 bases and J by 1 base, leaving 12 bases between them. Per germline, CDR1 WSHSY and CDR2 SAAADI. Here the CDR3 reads CASRPGSFNYGYTF. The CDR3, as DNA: TGCGCCAGCAGGCCCGGGTCCTTTAACTATGGCTACACCTTC.

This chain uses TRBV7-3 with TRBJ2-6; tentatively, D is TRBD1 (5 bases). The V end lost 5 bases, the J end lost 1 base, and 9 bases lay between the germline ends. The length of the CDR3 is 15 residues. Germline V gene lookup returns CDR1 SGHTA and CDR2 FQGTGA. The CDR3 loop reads CASSPQGSGANVLTF. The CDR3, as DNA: TGTGCCAGCAGCCCGCAGGGTTCTGGGGCCAACGTCCTGACTTTC.

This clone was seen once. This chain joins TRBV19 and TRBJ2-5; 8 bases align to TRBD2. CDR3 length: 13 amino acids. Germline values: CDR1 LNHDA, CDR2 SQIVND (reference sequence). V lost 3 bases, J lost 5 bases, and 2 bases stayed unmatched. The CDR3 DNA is TGTGCCAGTAGTATCGGGGGGGTGGAGACCCAGTACTTC. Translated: CASSIGGVETQYF.

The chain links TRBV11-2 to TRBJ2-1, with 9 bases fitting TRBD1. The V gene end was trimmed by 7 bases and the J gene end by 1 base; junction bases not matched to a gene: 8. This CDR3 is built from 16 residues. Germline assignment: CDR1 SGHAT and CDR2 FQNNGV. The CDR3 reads CASMRPGQGSYNEQFF. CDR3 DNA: TGTGCCAGCATGCGACCGGGACAGGGTTCCTACAATGAGCAGTTCTTC.

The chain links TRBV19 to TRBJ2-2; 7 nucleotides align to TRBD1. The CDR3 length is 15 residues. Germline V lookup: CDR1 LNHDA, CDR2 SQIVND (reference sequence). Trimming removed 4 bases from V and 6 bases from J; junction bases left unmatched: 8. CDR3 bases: TGTGCCAGTAGTAGAGGGGACAGTCGGGCCGGGGAGCTGTTTTTT. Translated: CASSRGDSRAGELFF.

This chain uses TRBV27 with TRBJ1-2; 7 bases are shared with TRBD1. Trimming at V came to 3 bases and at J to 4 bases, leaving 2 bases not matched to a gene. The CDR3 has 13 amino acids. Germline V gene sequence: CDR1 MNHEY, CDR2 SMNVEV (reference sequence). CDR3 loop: CASSLAGGYGYTF. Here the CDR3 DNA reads TGTGCCAGCAGTTTGGCAGGGGGCTATGGCTACACCTTC.

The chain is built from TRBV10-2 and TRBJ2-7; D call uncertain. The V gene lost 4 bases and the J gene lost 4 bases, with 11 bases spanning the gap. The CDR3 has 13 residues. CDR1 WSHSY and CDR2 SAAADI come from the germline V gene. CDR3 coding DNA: TGCGCCAGCAGTGTGACTTTTCGGTACGAGCAGTACTTC. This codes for CASSVTFRYEQYF.